The rows below give T cell receptor beta chains drawn from one sample of a study of blood T cell repertoires in COVID-19. This table comes from immunoSEQ multiplex PCR, and its TCRdb copy is limited to in-frame clones, with some not included. This repertoire shows some 270,000 clones, approximately 92% found once; its top ten account for roughly 5%. Specimen: peripheral blood. Receptors were obtained from a woman in her thirties or forties who had recovered from COVID-19. The CDR3 runs from the conserved cysteine through the conserved F or W. A D gene is named only where the DNA matches it firmly. Size tells how often a clone was seen (once, few, many) or the class of an expanded clone, and some rows leave it out.

d_gene	v_gene	abundance	j_gene	CDR3aa	CDR3nt
-	TRBV3-1/TRBV3-2	-	TRBJ2-2	CASSQGGPGELFF	TGTGCCAGCAGCCAGGGGGGACCCGGGGAGCTGTTTTTT
TRBD2	TRBV24-1	-	TRBJ2-5	CATSDPGGLAGQETQYF	TGTGCCACCAGTGACCCCGGGGGACTAGCGGGGCAAGAGACCCAGTACTTC
-	TRBV10-3	-	TRBJ1-2	CAISGPGGPGYTF	TGTGCCATCAGTGGCCCGGGGGGCCCCGGCTACACCTTC
-	TRBV5-4	-	TRBJ2-1	CASSLQPPENEQFF	TGTGCCAGCAGCTTACAGCCCCCTGAGAATGAGCAGTTCTTC
-	TRBV5-6	once	TRBJ2-7	CASSFISLASYEQYF	TGTGCCAGCAGCTTTATCTCCTTGGCTTCCTACGAGCAGTACTTC
-	TRBV18	once	TRBJ1-2	CASSPLMEQNYGYTF	TGTGCCAGCTCACCATTAATGGAACAGAACTATGGCTACACCTTC
TRBD2	TRBV10-3	-	TRBJ2-3	CAISELAGGISTDTQYF	TGTGCCATCAGTGAACTAGCGGGGGGGATAAGCACAGATACGCAGTATTTT
-	TRBV11-2	-	TRBJ1-5	CASSQLHDQPQHF	TGTGCCAGCAGCCAACTCCACGATCAGCCCCAGCATTTT
TRBD1	TRBV9	-	TRBJ1-6	CASSVEAMGTVNSPLHF	TGTGCCAGCAGCGTAGAAGCGATGGGGACAGTTAATTCACCCCTCCACTTT
-	TRBV11-2	once	TRBJ1-5	CASSLGPFSQPQHF	TGTGCCAGCAGCTTAGGCCCATTTAGTCAGCCCCAGCATTTT
-	TRBV6-5	-	TRBJ1-5	CASIRWQDGQPQHF	TGTGCCAGCATTCGGTGGCAGGATGGACAGCCCCAGCATTTT
-	TRBV15	-	TRBJ2-1	CATSRDGNQYNEQFF	TGTGCCACCAGCAGAGACGGGAACCAGTACAATGAGCAGTTCTTC
TRBD2	TRBV6-5	-	TRBJ2-3	CASSTGLAGTDTQYF	TGTGCCAGCAGCACGGGACTAGCGGGCACAGATACGCAGTATTTT
TRBD1	TRBV6-5	-	TRBJ1-1	CASRPGQANTEAFF	TGTGCCAGCAGGCCAGGACAGGCTAACACTGAAGCTTTCTTT
TRBD2	TRBV29-1	-	TRBJ2-3	CSVRAGGEDTQYF	TGCAGCGTGCGGGCGGGAGGGGAAGATACGCAGTATTTT
-	TRBV6-6	-	TRBJ1-2	CASTTGIGYGYTF	TGTGCCAGCACCACGGGGATCGGGTATGGCTACACCTTC
TRBD2	TRBV27	once	TRBJ2-1	CASSSSAGLAGGSHNEQFF	TGTGCCAGCAGTTCTTCCGCTGGACTAGCGGGAGGGTCACACAATGAGCAGTTCTTC
-	TRBV29-1	-	TRBJ2-2	CSVRGAGTGELFF	TGCAGCGTTCGGGGGGCGGGCACCGGGGAGCTGTTTTTT
TRBD2	TRBV5-1	-	TRBJ2-3	CASSLERTSGRESTDTQYF	TGCGCCAGCAGCTTAGAGAGGACTAGCGGGAGGGAAAGCACAGATACGCAGTATTTT
-	TRBV4-2	-	TRBJ1-2	CASGEIRINYGYTF	TGTGCCAGCGGGGAGATAAGGATAAACTATGGCTACACCTTC
TRBD2	TRBV5-4	-	TRBJ2-3	CASSSWTSGGASDTQYF	TGTGCCAGCAGTTCCTGGACTAGCGGGGGGGCATCAGATACGCAGTATTTT
-	TRBV19	-	TRBJ2-3	CASSLPGTDTQYF	TGTGCCAGTAGTCTCCCGGGCACAGATACGCAGTATTTT
-	TRBV19	-	TRBJ2-1	CASSHTVSSYNEQFF	TGTGCCAGTAGTCATACCGTTAGCTCCTACAATGAGCAGTTCTTC
TRBD1	TRBV28	-	TRBJ1-1	CASSPGTEGTEAFF	TGTGCCAGCAGTCCCGGGACAGAGGGGACTGAAGCTTTCTTT
TRBD1	TRBV27	few	TRBJ1-2	CASRPQGEYGYTF	TGTGCCAGCAGGCCCCAGGGGGAATATGGCTACACCTTC
TRBD2	TRBV2	medium-sized	TRBJ2-2	CAIGGGTGELFF	TGTGCCATTGGGGGGGGCACCGGGGAGCTGTTTTTT
TRBD1	TRBV7-9	-	TRBJ2-7	CASSSTGGPYEQYF	TGTGCCAGCAGCTCCACAGGGGGGCCCTACGAGCAGTACTTC
-	TRBV28	-	TRBJ1-2	CASTSPGMSYGYTF	TGTGCCAGCACCTCCCCGGGGATGAGCTATGGCTACACCTTC
TRBD1	TRBV29-1	-	TRBJ2-7	CSVVGQGMSHEQYF	TGCAGCGTGGTGGGACAGGGAATGTCTCACGAGCAGTACTTC
-	TRBV2	-	TRBJ1-1	CASSYGSYTEAFF	TGTGCCAGCAGTTACGGGTCTTACACTGAAGCTTTCTTT
-	TRBV6-5	few	TRBJ1-2	CASRGGGGYTF	TGTGCCAGCAGGGGTGGCGGGGGCTACACCTTC
TRBD1	TRBV28	-	TRBJ1-6	CASSTADRASPLHF	TGTGCCAGCAGTACCGCCGACAGGGCCTCACCCCTCCACTTT
-	TRBV2	-	TRBJ2-1	CASRASSRRSFSAEQFF	TGTGCCAGCAGGGCTAGCAGTAGAAGATCTTTCTCGGCCGAGCAGTTCTTC
TRBD1	TRBV7-9	-	TRBJ1-4	CASSQGQAPTRGEKLFF	TGTGCCAGCAGCCAGGGACAGGCCCCCACTCGCGGTGAAAAACTGTTTTTT
-	TRBV5-1	-	TRBJ2-2	CASSLAEAGELFF	TGCGCCAGCAGCTTGGCCGAGGCCGGGGAGCTGTTTTTT
TRBD1	TRBV2	-	TRBJ1-5	CASSVGQGNQPQHF	TGTGCCAGCAGTGTGGGACAGGGCAATCAGCCCCAGCATTTT
-	TRBV24-1	few	TRBJ1-1	CATSDKRQLRAFF	TGTGCCACCAGTGATAAGAGACAGTTGCGAGCTTTCTTT
TRBD1	TRBV19	few	TRBJ1-5	CASSIFLGTGRAQPQHF	TGTGCCAGTAGTATATTCCTCGGGACAGGTAGGGCTCAGCCCCAGCATTTT
-	TRBV30	-	TRBJ2-7	CAWSVVRIYEQYF	TGTGCCTGGAGTGTGGTGAGAATCTACGAGCAGTACTTC
TRBD2	TRBV9	once	TRBJ2-5	CASSVELAGETQYF	TGTGCCAGCAGCGTAGAACTAGCGGGAGAGACCCAGTACTTC
-	TRBV5-1	-	TRBJ2-5	CASSLAPGYQETQYF	TGCGCCAGCAGCTTGGCGCCGGGTTATCAAGAGACCCAGTACTTC
TRBD1	TRBV28	once	TRBJ1-4	CASSLPGTGVNEKLFF	TGTGCCAGCAGTTTACCCGGGACAGGGGTTAATGAAAAACTGTTTTTT
TRBD1	TRBV30	-	TRBJ1-1	CAWSDDRVNTEAFF	TGTGCCTGGAGTGATGACAGGGTGAACACTGAAGCTTTCTTT